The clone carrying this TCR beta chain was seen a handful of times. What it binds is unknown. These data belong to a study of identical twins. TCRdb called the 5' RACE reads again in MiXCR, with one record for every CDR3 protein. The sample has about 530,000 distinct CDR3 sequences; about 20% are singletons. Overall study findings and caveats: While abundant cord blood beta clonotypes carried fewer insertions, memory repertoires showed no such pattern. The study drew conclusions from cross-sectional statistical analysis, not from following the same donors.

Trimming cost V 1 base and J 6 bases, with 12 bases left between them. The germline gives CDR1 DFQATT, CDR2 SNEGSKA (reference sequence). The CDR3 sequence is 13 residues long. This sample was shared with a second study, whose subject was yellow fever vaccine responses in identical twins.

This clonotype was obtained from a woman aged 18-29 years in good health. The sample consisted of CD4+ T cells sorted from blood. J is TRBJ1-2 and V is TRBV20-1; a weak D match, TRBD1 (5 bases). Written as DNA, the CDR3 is TGCAGTGCTAGAGGGGGGTCCTCTGATGGCTACACCTTC. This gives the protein CSARGGSSDGYTF.